This TCR beta chain was retrieved from a study of blood T cell repertoires in COVID-19. At the level of the study: COVID-19 samples collected from the United States, Italy and Spain covered acute and convalescent phases. Sources were T cells, B-cell-depleted T cells, or PBMCs; the material itself was cDNA or gDNA.

Authors' data handling: Estimated nucleated cell counts came from reference gene primer amplification. Profiled with immunoSEQ multiplex PCR; TCRdb holds only in-frame clones, not every one. That table furnishes V, J and clone size, whereas the DNA furnished D and trimming. The sample records about 260,000 clones, about 80% being singletons. Material for sequencing was peripheral blood. The sequence came from a woman older than 75 with acute or convalescent COVID-19.

The CDR3: CATSADFLAGGYNEQFF. For the CDR3, the DNA is TGTGCCACCAGTGCGGACTTTCTAGCGGGAGGTTACAATGAGCAGTTCTTC. The chain recombines TRBV24-1 with TRBJ2-1; TRBD2 matches at 11 bases. This CDR3 spans 17 amino acids. Trimming removed 5 bases from V and 4 bases from J; junction bases left unmatched: 9. Germline V gives CDR1 KGHDR, CDR2 SFDVKD.